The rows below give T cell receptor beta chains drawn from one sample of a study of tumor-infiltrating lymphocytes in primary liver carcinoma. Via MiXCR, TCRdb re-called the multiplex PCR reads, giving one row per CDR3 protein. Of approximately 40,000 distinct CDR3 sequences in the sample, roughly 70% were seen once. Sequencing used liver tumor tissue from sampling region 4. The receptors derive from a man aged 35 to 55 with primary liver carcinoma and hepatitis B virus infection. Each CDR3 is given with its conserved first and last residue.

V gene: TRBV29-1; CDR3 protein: CIAEFPAAQEIQYF
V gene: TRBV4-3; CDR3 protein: CASSHDLPYERYF
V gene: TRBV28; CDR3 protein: CASSPGGVDTGELFF
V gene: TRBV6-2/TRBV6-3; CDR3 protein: CASSYDGRISGIYVQYF
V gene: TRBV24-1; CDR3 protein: CASSELQGEQFF
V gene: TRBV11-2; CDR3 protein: CANSSPGGSGFNEQFF
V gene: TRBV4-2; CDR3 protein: CACCHVGGQGNNEQFF
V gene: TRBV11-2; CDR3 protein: CASSLTGGPFDYEQYF
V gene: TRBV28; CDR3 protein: CASSSALALYGANVMTF
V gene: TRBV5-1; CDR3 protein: CASSLVTADTQYF
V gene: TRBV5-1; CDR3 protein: CASSLHHGTNTGEPFF
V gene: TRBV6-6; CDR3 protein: CVSSRTGVRTEAFF
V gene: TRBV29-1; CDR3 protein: CSVEGSGHFQEPQYF
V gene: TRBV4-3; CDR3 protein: CANSSWDRVRNSPLHF
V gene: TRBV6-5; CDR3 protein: CAGSYTQGLVSPLHF
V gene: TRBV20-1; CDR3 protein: CSARGASGSVNEQFF
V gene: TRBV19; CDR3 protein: CASSPGHRGGEAFF
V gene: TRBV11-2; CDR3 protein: CASSLDRQAHEHYF
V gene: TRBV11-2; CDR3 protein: CASSRRSIGNTDAQYF
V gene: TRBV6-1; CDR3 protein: CANTGEGLLGPQHF
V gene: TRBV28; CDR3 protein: CVSTARTLQETQYF
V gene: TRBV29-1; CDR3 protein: CSIRPWERDTDTQYF
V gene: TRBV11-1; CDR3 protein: CASSAGGPNVQNF
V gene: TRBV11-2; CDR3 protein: CASSMGGDRGISFSEANVLTF
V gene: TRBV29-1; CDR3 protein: CSTYGQGDYEKLFF
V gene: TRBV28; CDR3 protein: CANSSGTSGTYSDTQYF
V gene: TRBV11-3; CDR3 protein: CASSTGQASTDTQYF
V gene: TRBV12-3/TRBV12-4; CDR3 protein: CASSLGTISRTQYF
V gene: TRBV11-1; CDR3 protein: CASSSEGLITDTQYF
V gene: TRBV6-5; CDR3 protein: CASNPRLAGKDTQYF
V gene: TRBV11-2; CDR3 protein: CANSEAPQRLAVTDTQYF
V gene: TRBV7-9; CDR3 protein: CASSFDGSDNEQFF
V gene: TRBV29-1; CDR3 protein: CSGELGLVNIEAFF
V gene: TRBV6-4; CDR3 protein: CVSSETSRDTQYF
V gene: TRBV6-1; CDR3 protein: CTSNEGTGDEQFF
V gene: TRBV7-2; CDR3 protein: CASSFSGDWGTQYF
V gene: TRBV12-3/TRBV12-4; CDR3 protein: CASVQGQSHETQYF
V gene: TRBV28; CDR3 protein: CASRDRGITEAFF
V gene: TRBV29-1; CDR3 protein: CSVGPGWGMIAEAFF
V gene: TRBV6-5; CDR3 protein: CTSNPRLAGRDTQYF
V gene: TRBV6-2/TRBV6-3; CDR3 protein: CASSYSSYTGELFF